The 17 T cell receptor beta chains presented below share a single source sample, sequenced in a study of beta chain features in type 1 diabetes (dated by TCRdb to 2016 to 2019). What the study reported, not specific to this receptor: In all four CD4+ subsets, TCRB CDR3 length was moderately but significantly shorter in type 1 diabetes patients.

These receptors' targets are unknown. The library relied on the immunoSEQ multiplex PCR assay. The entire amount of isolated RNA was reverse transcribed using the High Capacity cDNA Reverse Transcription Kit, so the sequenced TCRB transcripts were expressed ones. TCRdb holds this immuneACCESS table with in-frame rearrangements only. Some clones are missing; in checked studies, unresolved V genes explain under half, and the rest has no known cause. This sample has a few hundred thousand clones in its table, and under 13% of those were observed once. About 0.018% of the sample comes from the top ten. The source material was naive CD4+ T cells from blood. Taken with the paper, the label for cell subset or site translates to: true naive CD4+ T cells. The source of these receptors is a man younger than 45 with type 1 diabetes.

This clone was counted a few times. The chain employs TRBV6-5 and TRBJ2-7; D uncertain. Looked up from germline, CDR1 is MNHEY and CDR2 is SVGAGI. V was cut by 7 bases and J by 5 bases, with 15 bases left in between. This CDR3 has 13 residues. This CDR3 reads CASNDAVRHEQYF. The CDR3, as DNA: TGTGCCAGCAACGATGCGGTTCGGCACGAGCAGTACTTC.

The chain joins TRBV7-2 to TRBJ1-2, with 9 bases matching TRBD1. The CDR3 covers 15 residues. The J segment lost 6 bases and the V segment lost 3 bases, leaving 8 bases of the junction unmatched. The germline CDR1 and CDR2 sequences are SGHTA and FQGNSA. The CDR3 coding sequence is TGTGCCAGCAGCTTCCAATGGACAGGGGAGGATGGCTACACCTTC. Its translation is CASSFQWTGEDGYTF.

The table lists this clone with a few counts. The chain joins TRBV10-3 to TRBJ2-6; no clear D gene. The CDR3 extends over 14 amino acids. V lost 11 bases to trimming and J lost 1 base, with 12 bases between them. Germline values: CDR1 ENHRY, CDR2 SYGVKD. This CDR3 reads CASQLQSGANVLTF. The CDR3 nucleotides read TGTGCCTCCCAACTTCAATCTGGGGCCAACGTCCTGACTTTC.

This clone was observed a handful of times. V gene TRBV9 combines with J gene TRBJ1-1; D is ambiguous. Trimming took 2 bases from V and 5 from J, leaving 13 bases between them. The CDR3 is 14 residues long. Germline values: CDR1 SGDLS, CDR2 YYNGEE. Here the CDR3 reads CASSVSRVGTEAFF. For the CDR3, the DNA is TGTGCCAGCAGCGTGTCGAGGGTAGGGACTGAAGCTTTCTTT.

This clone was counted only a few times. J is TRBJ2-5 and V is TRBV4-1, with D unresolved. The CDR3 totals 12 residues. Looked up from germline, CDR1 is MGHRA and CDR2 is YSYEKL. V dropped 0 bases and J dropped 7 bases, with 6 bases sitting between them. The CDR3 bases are TGCGCCAGCAGCCAAGATTTTCGGACCCAGTACTTC. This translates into CASSQDFRTQYF.

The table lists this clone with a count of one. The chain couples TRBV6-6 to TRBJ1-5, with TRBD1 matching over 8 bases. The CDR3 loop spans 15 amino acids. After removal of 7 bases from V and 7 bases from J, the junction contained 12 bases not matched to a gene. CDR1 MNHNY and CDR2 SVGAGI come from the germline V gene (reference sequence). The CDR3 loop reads CASNGPVDRGQPQHF. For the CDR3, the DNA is TGTGCCAGCAATGGCCCGGTTGACAGGGGACAGCCCCAGCATTTT.

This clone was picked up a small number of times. The CDR3 sequence is CASSSLGTGEDSPLHF. The CDR3 DNA follows: TGTGCCAGCAGCTCGCTAGGGACAGGGGAGGATTCACCCCTCCACTTT. The chain has TRBV7-9 and TRBJ1-6; 10 bases align to TRBD1. V gave up 4 bases and J gave up 8 bases; unmatched junction bases: 8. The germline V gene encodes CDR1 SEHNR and CDR2 FQNEAQ (reference sequence). This CDR3 spans 16 amino acids.

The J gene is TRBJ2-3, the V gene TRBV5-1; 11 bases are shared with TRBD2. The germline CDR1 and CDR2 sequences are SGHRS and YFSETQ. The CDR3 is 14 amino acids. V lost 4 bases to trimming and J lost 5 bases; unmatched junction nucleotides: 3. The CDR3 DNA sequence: TGCGCCAGCAGCCTGGGACTAGCGGTAGATACGCAGTATTTT. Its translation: CASSLGLAVDTQYF.

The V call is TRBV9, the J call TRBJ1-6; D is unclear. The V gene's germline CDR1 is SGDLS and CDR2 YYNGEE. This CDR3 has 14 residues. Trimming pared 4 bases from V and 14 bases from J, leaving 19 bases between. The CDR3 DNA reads TGTGCCAGCAGCCTCTCGGGGTCCATTCAGGCCCTCCACTTT. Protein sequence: CASSLSGSIQALHF.

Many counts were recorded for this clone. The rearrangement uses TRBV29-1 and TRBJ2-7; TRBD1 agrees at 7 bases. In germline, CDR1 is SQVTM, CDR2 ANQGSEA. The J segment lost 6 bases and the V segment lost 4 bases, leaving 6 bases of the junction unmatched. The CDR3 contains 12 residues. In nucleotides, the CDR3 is TGCAGCGTTGGACAGGGACGGGGCGAGCAGTACTTC. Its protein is CSVGQGRGEQYF.

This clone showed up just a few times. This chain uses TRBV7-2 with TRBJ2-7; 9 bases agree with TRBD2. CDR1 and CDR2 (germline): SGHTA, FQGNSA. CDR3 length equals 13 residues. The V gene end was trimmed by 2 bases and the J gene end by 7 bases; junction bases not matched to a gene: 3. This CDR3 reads CASSLRTSAEQYF. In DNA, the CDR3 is TGTGCCAGCAGCTTAAGGACTAGCGCAGAGCAGTACTTC.

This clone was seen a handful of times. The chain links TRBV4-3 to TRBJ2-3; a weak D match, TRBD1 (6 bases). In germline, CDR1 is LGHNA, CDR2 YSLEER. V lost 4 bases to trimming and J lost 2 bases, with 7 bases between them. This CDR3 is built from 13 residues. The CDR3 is CASSRGLTDTQYF. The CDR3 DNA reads TGCGCCAGCAGCCGGGGGCTCACAGATACGCAGTATTTT.

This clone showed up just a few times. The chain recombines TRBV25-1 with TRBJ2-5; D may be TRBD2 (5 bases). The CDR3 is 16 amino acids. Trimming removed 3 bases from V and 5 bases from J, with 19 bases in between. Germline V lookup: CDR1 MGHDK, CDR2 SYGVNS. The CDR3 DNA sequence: TGTGCCAGCAGTGATGATGGAGGATTAGGGCGGGAGACCCAGTACTTC. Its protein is CASSDDGGLGRETQYF.

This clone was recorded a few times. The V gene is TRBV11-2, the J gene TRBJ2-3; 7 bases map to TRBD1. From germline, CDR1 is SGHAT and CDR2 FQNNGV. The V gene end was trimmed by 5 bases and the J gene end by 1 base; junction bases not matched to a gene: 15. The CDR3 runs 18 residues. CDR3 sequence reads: CASSIRSYRGLGTDTQYF. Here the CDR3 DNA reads TGTGCCAGCAGCATACGCTCCTACAGGGGTCTAGGCACAGATACGCAGTATTTT. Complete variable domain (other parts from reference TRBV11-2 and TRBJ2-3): EAGVAQSPRYKIIEKRQSVAFWCNPISGHATLYWYQQILGQGPKLLIQFQNNGVVDDSQLPKDRFSAERLKGVDSTLKIQPAKLEDSAVYLCASSIRSYRGLGTDTQYFGPGTRLTVL.

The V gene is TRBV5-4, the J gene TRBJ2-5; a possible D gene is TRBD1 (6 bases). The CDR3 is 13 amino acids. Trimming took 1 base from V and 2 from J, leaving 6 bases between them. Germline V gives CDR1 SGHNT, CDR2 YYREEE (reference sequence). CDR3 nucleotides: TGTGCCAGCAGCTTGAGGGGGCAAGAGACCCAGTACTTC. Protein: CASSLRGQETQYF.

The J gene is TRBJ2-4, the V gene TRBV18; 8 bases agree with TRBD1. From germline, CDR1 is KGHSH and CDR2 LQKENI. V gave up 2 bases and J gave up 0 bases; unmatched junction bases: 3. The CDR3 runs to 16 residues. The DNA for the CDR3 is TGTGCCAGCTCACCATGGGACAGGCTAGCCAAAAACATTCAGTACTTC. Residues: CASSPWDRLAKNIQYF.

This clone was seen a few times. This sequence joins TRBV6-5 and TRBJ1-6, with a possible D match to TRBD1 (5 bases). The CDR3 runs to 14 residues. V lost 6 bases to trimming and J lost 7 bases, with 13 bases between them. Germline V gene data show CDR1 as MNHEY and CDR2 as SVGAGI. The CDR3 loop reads CASSRGAVNSPLHF. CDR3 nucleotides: TGTGCCAGCAGCCGCGGGGCGGTGAATTCACCCCTCCACTTT.